This T cell receptor beta chain appears in the sequencing data of a study of T cells in Graves' hyperthyroidism and ophthalmopathy. Many counts were recorded for this clonotype. Regions amplified from RNA transcripts were the TCR beta CDR3 regions. HTBI primers were employed in a first-round RT-PCR of the TCR CDR3. TCRdb re-analysed the multiplex PCR reads in MiXCR, keeping a single row per CDR3 protein. The data show 300,000 to 450,000 distinct CDR3 sequences, with about 15% seen just once and 15% to 20% held by the top ten. V lost 4 bases to trimming and J lost 0 bases, with 16 bases between them. The CDR3 is 16 amino acids. Germline CDR1 LGHDT, CDR2 YNNKEL (reference sequence). Diagnosis rested on symptoms, serum thyroxine and TRAb, thyroid ultrasound, and orbital computed tomography.

This chain links TRBV3-1 with TRBJ2-7, with D perhaps TRBD2 (5 bases). This TCR was recovered from a woman younger than 45 with Graves' ophthalmopathy. Input material: blood. The CDR3 DNA sequence: TGTGCCAGCAGCCCCGGCGAAGGCGGAGGCTCCTACGAGCAGTACTTC. It yields the protein CASSPGEGGGSYEQYF.